A selection of T cell receptor beta chains follows, all from one sample in a study of cytomegalovirus exposure and HLA in healthy donors. Generated by immunoSEQ multiplex PCR, the TCRdb table keeps only in-frame clones and is missing some. Counted here are more than 250,000 clones, roughly 85% occurring once; the ten biggest clones make up roughly 0.8%. Input material: PBMCs. These receptors were collected from a woman aged 18 to 35 in good health and CMV-seronegative. Both conserved end residues are part of each CDR3. Each record gives: V gene, D gene, CDR3 length, clone size, J gene, CDR3 DNA, CDR3 protein. D genes are given only for firm matches. For some rows the clone size is stated as once, few or many, or as a class when expanded; others skip it.

TRBV2	.	12	.	TRBJ2-1	TGTGCCAGCAGTAGACAATTCAATGAGCAGTTCTTC	CASSRQFNEQFF
TRBV28	TRBD1	17	.	TRBJ1-5	TGTGCCAGTCAGCCGGGACAGCAGTCTTATAGCAATCAGCCCCAGCATTTT	CASQPGQQSYSNQPQHF
TRBV9	TRBD2	14	.	TRBJ2-7	TGTGCCAGCAGCGGCGGGAGTCCCACCTACGAGCAGTACTTC	CASSGGSPTYEQYF
TRBV2	.	14	.	TRBJ2-5	TGTGCCAGCAGTTCGAGTAATCCGAGGGAGACCCAGTACTTC	CASSSSNPRETQYF
TRBV10-3	.	15	.	TRBJ2-1	TGTGCCATCAGTGAGTCGTTAGCGGTGTACAATGAGCAGTTCTTC	CAISESLAVYNEQFF
TRBV27	TRBD1	13	.	TRBJ1-1	TGTGCCAGCAGCCGGGACAGGGTCGCTGAAGCTTTCTTT	CASSRDRVAEAFF
TRBV30	.	14	.	TRBJ2-3	TGTGCCTGGAGTGTATCAGGGGCCACAGATACGCAGTATTTT	CAWSVSGATDTQYF
TRBV6-5	.	16	once	TRBJ1-2	TGTGCCAGCAGTTACTCGGGCAGGGCCGGAGACTATGGCTACACCTTC	CASSYSGRAGDYGYTF
TRBV7-8	.	14	.	TRBJ2-7	TGTGCCAGCAGCTCGGGGTTTGGCTCCTACGAGCAGTACTTC	CASSSGFGSYEQYF
TRBV10-3	.	13	.	TRBJ2-5	TGTGCCATCAGTGAGTTGGGAGGAGAGACCCAGTACTTC	CAISELGGETQYF
TRBV7-2	TRBD1	15	.	TRBJ1-1	TGTGCCAGCCAGGGACAGGGAAGGATTTTTACTGAAGCTTTCTTT	CASQGQGRIFTEAFF
TRBV5-1	.	12	few	TRBJ2-7	TGCGCCAGCACGCGAGACTTCCATGAGCAGTACTTC	CASTRDFHEQYF
TRBV9	TRBD1	15	.	TRBJ2-1	TGTGCCAGCAGCGCCCAGGACAGGGGAGGCGATGAGCAGTTCTTC	CASSAQDRGGDEQFF
TRBV2	TRBD2	16	.	TRBJ2-6	TGTGCCAGCAGTGCGCTAGCGGGAGCTGGGGCCAACGTCCTGACTTTC	CASSALAGAGANVLTF
TRBV28	.	12	.	TRBJ1-2	TGTGCCAGCAGTTTGTTCCATCAAGGCTACACCTTC	CASSLFHQGYTF
TRBV5-1	.	14	few	TRBJ1-2	TGCGCCAGCAGCTTGGACTCTGGGGGGAACGGCTACACCTTC	CASSLDSGGNGYTF
TRBV7-7	TRBD2	16	.	TRBJ2-5	TGTGCCAGCAGCTTAGGGTTACTAGCGGCTAAAGAGACCCAGTACTTC	CASSLGLLAAKETQYF
TRBV7-2	TRBD2	13	.	TRBJ2-7	TGTGCCAGCGGGGGCGGGAGGGCTTACGAGCAGTACTTC	CASGGGRAYEQYF
TRBV9	TRBD1	14	.	TRBJ2-7	TGTGCCAGCAGCGTAGGACAGGGCACCTACGAGCAGTACTTC	CASSVGQGTYEQYF
TRBV2	.	15	.	TRBJ2-5	TGTGCCAGCAGTGAAGTCCGGGACACTCAAGAGACCCAGTACTTC	CASSEVRDTQETQYF
TRBV5-1	TRBD1	17	once	TRBJ1-2	TGCGCCAGCAGCTCCTTAATAGACAGGGGAGTCAACTATGGCTACACCTTC	CASSSLIDRGVNYGYTF
TRBV28	.	16	.	TRBJ1-2	TGTGCCAGCAGTTTACCCGAGCTAGCTTACAACTATGGCTACACCTTC	CASSLPELAYNYGYTF
TRBV4-1	.	15	once	TRBJ1-1	TGCGCCAGCAGCCAGGGGAGACAGGTGAACACTGAAGCTTTCTTT	CASSQGRQVNTEAFF
TRBV5-1	.	15	once	TRBJ2-7	TGCGCCAGCAGCTTGGCCTTTGGCGGAGCCTACGAGCAGTACTTC	CASSLAFGGAYEQYF
TRBV10-3	TRBD1	13	.	TRBJ1-1	TGTGCCATCGCTGACAGGGTGAACACTGAAGCTTTCTTT	CAIADRVNTEAFF
TRBV25-1	.	16	.	TRBJ1-1	TGTGCCAGCAGTGCCTTGGCAGGGGAGGGGAACACTGAAGCTTTCTTT	CASSALAGEGNTEAFF
TRBV2	TRBD1	14	few	TRBJ2-7	TGTGCCAGCAGGTGGACAGGGTTGACCTACGAGCAGTACTTC	CASRWTGLTYEQYF
TRBV7-2	.	17	.	TRBJ1-1	TGTGCCAGCAGCTTTTTTGGCCTAACAGGCCAGAACACTGAAGCTTTCTTT	CASSFFGLTGQNTEAFF
TRBV7-9	.	15	.	TRBJ1-4	TGTGCCAGCAGCCCTAGAGACAGGCTTAATGAAAAACTGTTTTTT	CASSPRDRLNEKLFF
TRBV28	.	16	.	TRBJ2-7	TGTGCCAGCAGTTCCAGTGGGGCCAGGGATTACTACGAGCAGTACTTC	CASSSSGARDYYEQYF
TRBV11-2	TRBD2	14	.	TRBJ2-7	TGTGCCAGCAGCTTATCCTCGGGAGGCTACGAGCAGTACTTC	CASSLSSGGYEQYF
TRBV30	TRBD1	15	.	TRBJ2-2	TGTGCCTGGAGTGTAGGGACAGGTCACACCGGGGAGCTGTTTTTT	CAWSVGTGHTGELFF
TRBV5-4	.	12	.	TRBJ2-7	TGTGCCAGCAGCTTGGACCAGTACGAGCAGTACTTC	CASSLDQYEQYF
TRBV28	.	14	.	TRBJ2-7	TGTGCCAGCAGTTCCGGACAGCTTTCCTACGAGCAGTACTTC	CASSSGQLSYEQYF
TRBV4-3	TRBD1	16	.	TRBJ2-1	TGCGCCAGCAGCCAATTTGACAGGGGCTTCTACAATGAGCAGTTCTTC	CASSQFDRGFYNEQFF
TRBV5-4	TRBD2	17	.	TRBJ2-7	TGTGCCAGCAGCTTAATGGGCGCAGGGCGGGAGGGCTACGAGCAGTACTTC	CASSLMGAGREGYEQYF
TRBV28	TRBD1	15	.	TRBJ1-4	TGTGCCAGCAGTTTCCGCCAGGGGGCTAATGAAAAACTGTTTTTT	CASSFRQGANEKLFF
TRBV18	.	14	.	TRBJ1-5	TGTGCCAGCTCACGCACTCCTAGCAATCAGCCCCAGCATTTT	CASSRTPSNQPQHF
TRBV28	TRBD1	15	.	TRBJ2-5	TGTGCCAGCAGTCTGACAGGGGGGTCCCAAGAGACCCAGTACTTC	CASSLTGGSQETQYF
TRBV2	.	12	.	TRBJ2-2	TGTGCCAGCAGTCTCGACACCGGGGAGCTGTTTTTT	CASSLDTGELFF
TRBV5-1	TRBD1	16	.	TRBJ1-1	TGCGCCAGCAGCTTGACCTACGACAGGGTGGGCACTGAAGCTTTCTTT	CASSLTYDRVGTEAFF
TRBV6-5	TRBD2	14	.	TRBJ2-7	TGTGCCAGCACTAGCGGGAGGGCTCAGGGTGAGCAGTACTTC	CASTSGRAQGEQYF
TRBV11-3	TRBD1	16	.	TRBJ2-3	TGTGCCAGCAGCCACGGGGACAGGGGTAAAGTAGATACGCAGTATTTT	CASSHGDRGKVDTQYF
TRBV7-7	.	14	.	TRBJ2-2	TGTGCCAGCAGCCCCACGAGGGAAATCGGGGAGCTGTTTTTT	CASSPTREIGELFF
TRBV5-6	TRBD2	14	.	TRBJ2-7	TGTGCCAGCAGCTCGGGACTAGCGGGGTACGAGCAGTACTTC	CASSSGLAGYEQYF
TRBV5-6	TRBD1	13	many	TRBJ1-2	TGTGCCAGCAGTTGGGGGACAGACTATGGCTACACCTTC	CASSWGTDYGYTF